This T cell receptor beta chain was sequenced during a study of blood T cell repertoires in COVID-19. Study-level information: COVID-19 samples from acute and convalescent phases originated in the United States, Italy and Spain.

Original methodology: For nucleated cells, counts were estimated from reference gene primer amplification. This table comes from immunoSEQ multiplex PCR, and its TCRdb copy is limited to in-frame clones, with some not included. The DNA gave D and trimming, while V, J and clone size come from that table. The table includes under 300,000 clones, about 87% detected once. Cohort 3 donors were reported recovered after two negative PCRs, clearance, or symptom resolution. The CDR3 is 14 residues long. Trimming left V 0 bases short and J 10 bases short, with 15 bases between. Germline CDR1 LGHNT, CDR2 FRNRAP.

The chain joins TRBV12-5 to TRBJ1-1; D not certain. The sample consisted of PBMCs or T cells enriched from blood (not recorded which). The TCR sequence derives from a woman aged 50 to 60 who had recovered from COVID-19. As DNA, the CDR3 is TGTGCTAGTGGTTTGGTCACAGACCGAAGTGTAGCTTTCTTT. Amino acids: CASGLVTDRSVAFF.